The rows below give T cell receptor beta chains drawn from one sample of a study of blood T cell repertoires in COVID-19. Method: immunoSEQ multiplex PCR; TCRdb's copy keeps in-frame clones and lacks some. The sample carries about 76,000 clones, 75% to 90% recorded once. The sample taken for sequencing was peripheral blood. All receptors derive from a human donor in a cohort sampled during active COVID-19. CDR3s include the opening cysteine and the closing phenylalanine or tryptophan. Each record gives: J gene, clone size, V gene, D gene, CDR3 protein, CDR3 DNA. A D gene is named only where the DNA matches it firmly. A row's size may be missing; if present it is once, few, many or a size class.

j_gene: TRBJ2-7
abundance: NA
v_gene: TRBV6-2/TRBV6-3
d_gene: TRBD1
CDR3aa: CASSVLRDRVGYEQYF
CDR3nt: TGTGCCAGCAGTGTGCTTCGGGACAGGGTGGGCTACGAGCAGTACTTC

j_gene: TRBJ1-1
abundance: NA
v_gene: TRBV11-2
d_gene: TRBD1
CDR3aa: CASSLAGQWNTEAFF
CDR3nt: TGTGCCAGCAGCTTAGCGGGACAGTGGAACACTGAAGCTTTCTTT

j_gene: TRBJ2-6
abundance: NA
v_gene: TRBV5-1
d_gene: NA
CDR3aa: CASSLEGVTGANVLTF
CDR3nt: TGCGCCAGCAGCTTGGAAGGGGTTACGGGGGCCAACGTCCTGACTTTC

j_gene: TRBJ2-7
abundance: NA
v_gene: TRBV3-1/TRBV3-2
d_gene: TRBD2
CDR3aa: CASSQGLLEEQYF
CDR3nt: TGTGCCAGCAGCCAGGGACTATTGGAAGAGCAGTACTTC

j_gene: TRBJ2-7
abundance: NA
v_gene: TRBV11-3
d_gene: TRBD2
CDR3aa: CASRGGQGASGGLYEQYF
CDR3nt: TGTGCCAGCAGGGGAGGACAGGGCGCTAGCGGGGGTCTCTACGAGCAGTACTTC

j_gene: TRBJ2-1
abundance: NA
v_gene: TRBV3-1/TRBV3-2
d_gene: NA
CDR3aa: CASSQELFHEQFF
CDR3nt: TGTGCCAGCAGCCAAGAACTTTTCCATGAGCAGTTCTTC

j_gene: TRBJ1-2
abundance: NA
v_gene: TRBV12-3/TRBV12-4
d_gene: NA
CDR3aa: CASSRRTLGYTF
CDR3nt: TGTGCCAGCAGTCGGCGGACACTAGGCTACACCTTC

j_gene: TRBJ1-5
abundance: NA
v_gene: TRBV4-1
d_gene: NA
CDR3aa: CASSQEVVYQPQHF
CDR3nt: TGCGCCAGCAGCCAAGAGGTAGTATACCAGCCCCAGCATTTT

j_gene: TRBJ1-4
abundance: NA
v_gene: TRBV5-1
d_gene: TRBD1
CDR3aa: CASGPTGTNEKLFF
CDR3nt: TGCGCCAGCGGTCCGACAGGGACTAATGAAAAACTGTTTTTT

j_gene: TRBJ2-3
abundance: few
v_gene: TRBV4-3
d_gene: TRBD2
CDR3aa: CASSPGGTSGGDTQYF
CDR3nt: TGCGCCAGCAGCCCCGGGGGGACTAGCGGGGGTGATACGCAGTATTTT

j_gene: TRBJ2-7
abundance: NA
v_gene: TRBV6-5
d_gene: TRBD1
CDR3aa: CASRPGQRYEQYF
CDR3nt: TGTGCCAGCAGACCGGGACAGCGTTACGAGCAGTACTTC

j_gene: TRBJ1-6
abundance: NA
v_gene: TRBV6-5
d_gene: NA
CDR3aa: CASTTGGHLNSPLHF
CDR3nt: TGTGCCAGCACCACGGGAGGACACCTTAATTCACCCCTCCACTTT

j_gene: TRBJ2-4
abundance: NA
v_gene: TRBV7-8
d_gene: NA
CDR3aa: CASSPWGSDDRSNIQYF
CDR3nt: TGTGCCAGCAGCCCGTGGGGTTCGGACGACAGATCAAACATTCAGTACTTC

j_gene: TRBJ1-1
abundance: NA
v_gene: TRBV7-2
d_gene: NA
CDR3aa: CASSPNRQRPNTEAFF
CDR3nt: TGTGCCAGCAGCCCAAATAGACAACGCCCGAACACTGAAGCTTTCTTT

j_gene: TRBJ1-1
abundance: NA
v_gene: TRBV5-1
d_gene: TRBD1
CDR3aa: CASSSESGGTEAFF
CDR3nt: TGCGCCAGCAGCTCTGAATCAGGGGGGACTGAAGCTTTCTTT

j_gene: TRBJ1-1
abundance: NA
v_gene: TRBV19
d_gene: TRBD1
CDR3aa: CASSPDRGEITEAFF
CDR3nt: TGTGCCAGTAGTCCGGACAGGGGGGAAATTACTGAAGCTTTCTTT

j_gene: TRBJ2-1
abundance: NA
v_gene: TRBV16
d_gene: NA
CDR3aa: CASSQRQGYNEQFF
CDR3nt: TGTGCCAGCAGCCAACGGCAGGGCTACAATGAGCAGTTCTTC

j_gene: TRBJ1-5
abundance: NA
v_gene: TRBV5-8
d_gene: NA
CDR3aa: CASSLVAGVNQPQHF
CDR3nt: TGTGCCAGCAGCTTGGTGGCAGGGGTCAATCAGCCCCAGCATTTT

j_gene: TRBJ2-7
abundance: NA
v_gene: TRBV10-3
d_gene: TRBD2
CDR3aa: CAISDPGTSGYEQYF
CDR3nt: TGTGCCATCAGTGATCCCGGGACTAGCGGATACGAGCAGTACTTC

j_gene: TRBJ2-7
abundance: NA
v_gene: TRBV25-1
d_gene: TRBD1
CDR3aa: CASTLQTGDEQYF
CDR3nt: TGTGCCAGTACATTGCAGACAGGGGACGAGCAGTACTTC

j_gene: TRBJ2-1
abundance: NA
v_gene: TRBV27
d_gene: TRBD2
CDR3aa: CASEKRGLYNEQFF
CDR3nt: TGTGCCAGCGAGAAGCGGGGCCTATACAATGAGCAGTTCTTC

j_gene: TRBJ2-3
abundance: NA
v_gene: TRBV11-2
d_gene: TRBD2
CDR3aa: CASSYYGGATDTQYF
CDR3nt: TGTGCCAGCAGCTACTACGGGGGGGCGACAGATACGCAGTATTTT

j_gene: TRBJ2-2
abundance: NA
v_gene: TRBV21-1
d_gene: NA
CDR3aa: CASSKDPGPILEDGELFF
CDR3nt: TGTGCCAGCAGCAAAGACCCCGGACCAATACTAGAGGACGGGGAGCTGTTTTTT

j_gene: TRBJ2-2
abundance: NA
v_gene: TRBV9
d_gene: TRBD1
CDR3aa: CASSGTGNTGELFF
CDR3nt: TGTGCCAGCAGCGGGACAGGGAACACCGGGGAGCTGTTTTTT

j_gene: TRBJ2-3
abundance: NA
v_gene: TRBV30
d_gene: NA
CDR3aa: CAWMSGITQYF
CDR3nt: TGTGCCTGGATGTCGGGGATTACGCAGTATTTT

j_gene: TRBJ2-7
abundance: NA
v_gene: TRBV5-1
d_gene: NA
CDR3aa: CASSLGPQGGNEQYF
CDR3nt: TGCGCCAGCAGCTTGGGACCACAGGGTGGCAACGAGCAGTACTTC

j_gene: TRBJ1-1
abundance: NA
v_gene: TRBV10-3
d_gene: NA
CDR3aa: CAISDGQKSEAFF
CDR3nt: TGTGCCATCAGTGATGGACAAAAATCTGAAGCTTTCTTT

j_gene: TRBJ2-1
abundance: NA
v_gene: TRBV7-2
d_gene: NA
CDR3aa: CASSLNQDNEQFF
CDR3nt: TGTGCCAGCAGCTTAAATCAGGACAATGAGCAGTTCTTC

j_gene: TRBJ1-2
abundance: NA
v_gene: TRBV5-6
d_gene: NA
CDR3aa: CATSTGGYGYTF
CDR3nt: TGTGCAACAAGCACCGGGGGCTATGGCTACACCTTC

j_gene: TRBJ1-2
abundance: NA
v_gene: TRBV5-4
d_gene: NA
CDR3aa: CASSLTGKGNYGYTF
CDR3nt: TGTGCCAGCAGCTTGACAGGGAAGGGTAACTATGGCTACACCTTC

j_gene: TRBJ1-1
abundance: NA
v_gene: TRBV7-3
d_gene: TRBD1
CDR3aa: CASSFNRGSTEAFF
CDR3nt: TGTGCCAGCAGTTTCAACAGGGGATCCACTGAAGCTTTCTTT

j_gene: TRBJ1-4
abundance: NA
v_gene: TRBV9
d_gene: NA
CDR3aa: CASSVGTMGKLFF
CDR3nt: TGTGCCAGCAGCGTAGGGACAATGGGAAAACTGTTTTTT

j_gene: TRBJ1-2
abundance: NA
v_gene: TRBV9
d_gene: NA
CDR3aa: CASSVVGQGTYGYTF
CDR3nt: TGTGCCAGCAGCGTAGTAGGCCAGGGTACCTATGGCTACACCTTC

j_gene: TRBJ2-7
abundance: NA
v_gene: TRBV6-5
d_gene: TRBD1
CDR3aa: CASSTRTGGRDEQYF
CDR3nt: TGTGCCAGCAGTACCCGGACAGGGGGCAGGGACGAGCAGTACTTC

j_gene: TRBJ2-1
abundance: NA
v_gene: TRBV5-1
d_gene: NA
CDR3aa: CASSLWQGLGYNEQFF
CDR3nt: TGCGCCAGCAGCTTGTGGCAGGGGTTGGGATACAATGAGCAGTTCTTC

j_gene: TRBJ1-1
abundance: NA
v_gene: TRBV5-8
d_gene: NA
CDR3aa: CATNRERGITEAFF
CDR3nt: TGTGCCACCAACAGGGAGAGGGGTATCACTGAAGCTTTCTTT